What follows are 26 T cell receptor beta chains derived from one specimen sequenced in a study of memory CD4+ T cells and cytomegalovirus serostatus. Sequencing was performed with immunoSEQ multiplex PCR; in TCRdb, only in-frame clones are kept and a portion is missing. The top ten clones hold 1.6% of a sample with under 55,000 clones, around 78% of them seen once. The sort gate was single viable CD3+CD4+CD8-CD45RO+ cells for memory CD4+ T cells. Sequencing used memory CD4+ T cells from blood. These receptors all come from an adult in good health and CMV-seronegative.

This chain's CDR3 is CSVDQGTDEQFF. Here the CDR3 DNA reads TGCAGCGTTGATCAGGGTACGGATGAGCAGTTCTTC. The rearrangement uses TRBV29-1 and TRBJ2-1; D is possibly TRBD1 (5 bases). V gave up 3 bases and J gave up 8 bases, with 11 bases separating them. The CDR3 has 12 amino acids. Germline CDR1 SQVTM, CDR2 ANQGSEA.

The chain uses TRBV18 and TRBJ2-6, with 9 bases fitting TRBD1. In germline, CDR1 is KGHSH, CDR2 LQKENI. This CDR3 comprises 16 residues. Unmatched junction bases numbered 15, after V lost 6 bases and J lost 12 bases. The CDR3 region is CASSPRGTGSLSVLTF. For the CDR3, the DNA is TGTGCCAGCTCTCCAAGGGGGACAGGGTCCCTCAGCGTCCTGACTTTC.

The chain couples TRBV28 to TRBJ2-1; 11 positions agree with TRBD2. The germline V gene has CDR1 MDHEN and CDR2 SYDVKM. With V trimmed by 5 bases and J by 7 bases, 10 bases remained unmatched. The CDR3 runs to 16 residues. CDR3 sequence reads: CASSGGTSGSFNEQFF. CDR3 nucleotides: TGTGCCAGCAGTGGGGGTACTAGCGGGAGTTTTAATGAGCAGTTCTTC.

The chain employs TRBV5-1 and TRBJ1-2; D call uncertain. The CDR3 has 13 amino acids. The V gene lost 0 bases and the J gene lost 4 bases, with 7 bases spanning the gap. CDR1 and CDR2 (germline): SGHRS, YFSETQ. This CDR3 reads CASSLDGSYGYTF. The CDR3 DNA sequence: TGCGCCAGCAGCTTGGATGGCTCCTATGGCTACACCTTC.

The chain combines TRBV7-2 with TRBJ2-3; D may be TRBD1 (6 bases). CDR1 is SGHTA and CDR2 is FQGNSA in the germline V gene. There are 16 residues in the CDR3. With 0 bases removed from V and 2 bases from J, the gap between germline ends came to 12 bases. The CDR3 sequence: CASSLAPGHPTDTQYF. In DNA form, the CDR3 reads TGTGCCAGCAGCTTAGCTCCGGGACACCCCACAGATACGCAGTATTTT.

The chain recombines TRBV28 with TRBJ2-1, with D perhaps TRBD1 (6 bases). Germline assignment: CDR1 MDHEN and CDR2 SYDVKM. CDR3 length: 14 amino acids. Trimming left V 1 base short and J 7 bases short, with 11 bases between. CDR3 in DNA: TGTGCCAGCAGTTTATCAGGGGCGCGAAATGAGCAGTTCTTC. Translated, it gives CASSLSGARNEQFF.

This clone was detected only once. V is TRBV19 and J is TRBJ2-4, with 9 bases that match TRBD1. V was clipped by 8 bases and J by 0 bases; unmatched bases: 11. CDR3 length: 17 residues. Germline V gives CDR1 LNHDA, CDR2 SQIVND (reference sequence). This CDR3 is CASGTGTGILAKNIQYF. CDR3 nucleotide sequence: TGTGCCAGTGGTACCGGGACAGGGATACTAGCCAAAAACATTCAGTACTTC.

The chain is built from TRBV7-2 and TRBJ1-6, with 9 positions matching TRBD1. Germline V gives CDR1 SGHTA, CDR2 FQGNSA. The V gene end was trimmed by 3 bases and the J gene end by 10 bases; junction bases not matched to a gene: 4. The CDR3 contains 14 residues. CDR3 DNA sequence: TGTGCCAGCAGCTTTCGGACAGGGGAATCACCCCTCCACTTT. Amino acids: CASSFRTGESPLHF.

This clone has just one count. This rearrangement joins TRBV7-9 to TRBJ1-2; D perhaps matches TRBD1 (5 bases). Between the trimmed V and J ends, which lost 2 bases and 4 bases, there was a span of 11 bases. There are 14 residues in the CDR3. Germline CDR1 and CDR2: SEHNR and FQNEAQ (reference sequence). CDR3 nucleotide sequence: TGTGCCAGCAGCTTAAGGGGAGAAGGCTATGGCTACACCTTC. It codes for CASSLRGEGYGYTF.

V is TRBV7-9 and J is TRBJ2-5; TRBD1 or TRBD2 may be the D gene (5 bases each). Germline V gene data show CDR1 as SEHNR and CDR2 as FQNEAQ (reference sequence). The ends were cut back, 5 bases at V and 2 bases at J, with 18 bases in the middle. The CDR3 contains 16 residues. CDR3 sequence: CASSLDTAWGQETQYF. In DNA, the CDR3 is TGTGCCAGCAGCCTAGACACGGCCTGGGGGCAAGAGACCCAGTACTTC.

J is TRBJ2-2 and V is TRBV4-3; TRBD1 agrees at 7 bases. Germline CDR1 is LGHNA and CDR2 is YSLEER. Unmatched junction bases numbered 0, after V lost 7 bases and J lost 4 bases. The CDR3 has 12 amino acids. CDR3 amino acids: CASKGATGELFF. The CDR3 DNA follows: TGCGCCAGCAAGGGGGCCACCGGGGAGCTGTTTTTT.

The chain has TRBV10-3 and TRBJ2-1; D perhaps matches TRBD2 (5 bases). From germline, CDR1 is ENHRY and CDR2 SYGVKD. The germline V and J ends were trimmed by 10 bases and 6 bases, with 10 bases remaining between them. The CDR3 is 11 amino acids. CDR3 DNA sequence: TGTGCCACGAGGGCATCCAATGAGCAGTTCTTC. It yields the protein CATRASNEQFF.

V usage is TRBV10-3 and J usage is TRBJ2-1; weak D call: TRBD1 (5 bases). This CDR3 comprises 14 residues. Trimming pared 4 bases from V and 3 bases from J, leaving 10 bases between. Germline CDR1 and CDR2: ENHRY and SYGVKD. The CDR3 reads CAISGQINYNEQFF. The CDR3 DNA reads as TGTGCCATCAGTGGACAGATAAACTACAATGAGCAGTTCTTC.

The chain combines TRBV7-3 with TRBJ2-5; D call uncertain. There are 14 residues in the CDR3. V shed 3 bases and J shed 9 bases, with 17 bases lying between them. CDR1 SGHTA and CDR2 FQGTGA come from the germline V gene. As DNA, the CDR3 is TGTGCCAGCAGCTTTGGCCAGTCGGGTGGGGCCCAGTACTTC. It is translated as CASSFGQSGGAQYF.

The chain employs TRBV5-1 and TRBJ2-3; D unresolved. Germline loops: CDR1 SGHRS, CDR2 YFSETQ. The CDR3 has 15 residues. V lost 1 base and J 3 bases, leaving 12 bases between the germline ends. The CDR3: CASSLFGGETDTQYF. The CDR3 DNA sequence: TGCGCCAGCAGCTTGTTTGGTGGTGAGACAGATACGCAGTATTTT.

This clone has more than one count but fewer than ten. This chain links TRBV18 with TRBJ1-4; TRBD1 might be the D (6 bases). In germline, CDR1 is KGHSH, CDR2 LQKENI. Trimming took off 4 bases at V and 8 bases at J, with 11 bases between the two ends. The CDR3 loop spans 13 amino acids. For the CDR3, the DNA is TGTGCCAGCTCACAAAGCAGGGGAGAAAAACTGTTTTTT. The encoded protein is CASSQSRGEKLFF.

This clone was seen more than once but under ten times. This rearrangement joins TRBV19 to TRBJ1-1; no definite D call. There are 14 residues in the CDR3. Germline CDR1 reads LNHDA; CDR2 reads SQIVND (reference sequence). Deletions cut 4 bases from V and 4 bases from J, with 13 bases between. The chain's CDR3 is CASSTWSRTTEAFF. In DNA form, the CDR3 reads TGTGCCAGTAGTACCTGGAGCAGAACCACTGAAGCTTTCTTT. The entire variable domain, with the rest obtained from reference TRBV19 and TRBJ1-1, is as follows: DGGITQSPKYLFRKEGQNVTLSCEQNLNHDAMYWYRQDPGQGLRLIYYSQIVNDFQKGDIAEGYSVSREKKESFPLTVTSAQKNPTAFYLCASSTWSRTTEAFFGQGTRLTVV.

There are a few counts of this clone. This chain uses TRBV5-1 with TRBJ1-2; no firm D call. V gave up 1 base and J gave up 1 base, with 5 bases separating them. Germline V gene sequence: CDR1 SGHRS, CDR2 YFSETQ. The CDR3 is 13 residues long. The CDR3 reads CASSLTSNYGYTF. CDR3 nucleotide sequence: TGCGCCAGCAGCTTGACAAGTAACTATGGCTACACCTTC.

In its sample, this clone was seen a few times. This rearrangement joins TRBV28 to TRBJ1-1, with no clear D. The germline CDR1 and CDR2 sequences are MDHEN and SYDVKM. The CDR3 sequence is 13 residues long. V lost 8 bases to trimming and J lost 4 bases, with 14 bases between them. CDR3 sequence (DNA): TGTGCCAGCGAGGGAACGAGGACCACTGAAGCTTTCTTT. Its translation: CASEGTRTTEAFF.

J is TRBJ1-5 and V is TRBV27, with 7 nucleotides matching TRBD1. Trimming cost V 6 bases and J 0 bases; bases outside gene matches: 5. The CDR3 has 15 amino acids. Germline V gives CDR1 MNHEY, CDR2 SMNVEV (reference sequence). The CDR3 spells CASRPGQNSNQPQHF. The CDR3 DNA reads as TGTGCCAGCAGACCGGGACAGAATAGCAATCAGCCCCAGCATTTT.

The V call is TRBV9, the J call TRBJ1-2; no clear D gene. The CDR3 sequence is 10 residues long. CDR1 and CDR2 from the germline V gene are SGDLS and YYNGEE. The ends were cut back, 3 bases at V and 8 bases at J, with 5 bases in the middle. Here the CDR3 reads CASSGRGYTF. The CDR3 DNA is TGTGCCAGCAGCGGGCGAGGCTACACCTTC.

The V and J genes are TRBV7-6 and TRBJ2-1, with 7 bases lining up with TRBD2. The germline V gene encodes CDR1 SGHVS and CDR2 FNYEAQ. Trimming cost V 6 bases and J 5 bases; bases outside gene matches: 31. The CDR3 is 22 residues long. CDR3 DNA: TGTGCCAGCAGTCGAAAAGCAGCGGGACCAACCGCCGTCAACTATCGTAACAATGAGCAGTTCTTC. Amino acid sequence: CASSRKAAGPTAVNYRNNEQFF.

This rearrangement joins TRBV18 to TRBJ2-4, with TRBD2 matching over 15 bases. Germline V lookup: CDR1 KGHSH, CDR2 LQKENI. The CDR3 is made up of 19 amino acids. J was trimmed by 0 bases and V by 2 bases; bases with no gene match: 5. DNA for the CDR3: TGTGCCAGCTCACCATTCGGGACTAGCGGGGGGCTAGCCAAAAACATTCAGTACTTC. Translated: CASSPFGTSGGLAKNIQYF. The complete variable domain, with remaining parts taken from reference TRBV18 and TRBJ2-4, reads NAGVMQNPRHLVRRRGQEARLRCSPMKGHSHVYWYRQLPEEGLKFMVYLQKENIIDESGMPKERFSAEFPKEGPSILRIQQVVRGDSAAYFCASSPFGTSGGLAKNIQYFGAGTRLSVL.

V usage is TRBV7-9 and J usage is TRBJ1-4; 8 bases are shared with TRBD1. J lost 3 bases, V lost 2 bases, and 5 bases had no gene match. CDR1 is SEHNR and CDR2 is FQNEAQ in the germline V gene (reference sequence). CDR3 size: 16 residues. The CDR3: CASSLSAGGSNEKLFF. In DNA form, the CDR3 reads TGTGCCAGCAGCTTATCAGCAGGGGGCTCTAATGAAAAACTGTTTTTT.

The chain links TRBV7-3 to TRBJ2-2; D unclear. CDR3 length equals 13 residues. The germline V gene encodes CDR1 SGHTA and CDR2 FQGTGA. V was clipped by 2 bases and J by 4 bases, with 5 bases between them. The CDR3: CASSLQVTGELFF. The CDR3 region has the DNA TGTGCCAGCAGCTTACAGGTCACCGGGGAGCTGTTTTTT.

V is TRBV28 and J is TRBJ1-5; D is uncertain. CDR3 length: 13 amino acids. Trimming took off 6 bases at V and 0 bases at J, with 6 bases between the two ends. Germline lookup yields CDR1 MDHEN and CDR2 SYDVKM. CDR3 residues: CASRTYSNQPQHF. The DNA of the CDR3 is TGTGCCAGCAGAACGTATAGCAATCAGCCCCAGCATTTT.